The clone carrying this TCR beta chain was found a few times. The target antigen is unknown. Healthy Caucasians supplied all donations. With template switching, a universal primer site was added, and the cDNA carried unique molecular identifiers. TCRdb itself ran the 5' RACE reads through MiXCR, one entry per CDR3 protein. The sample gives approximately 690,000 distinct CDR3 sequences, around 6% of which show up once; about 1.8% is in the top ten. The junction had 3 bases not matched to a gene; V was cut back by 0 bases and J by 8 bases. The CDR3 sequence is 15 residues long. Germline V CDR1 and CDR2: LGHDT, YNNKEL (reference sequence). The data belong to a study of identical twins. Study-wide results and limits: The abundant beta clonotypes from cord blood had fewer insertions, and memory repertoires had none of this. Modelling underestimated the level of out-of-frame TCR alpha sharing observed in monozygotic twins.

This receptor was obtained from a man aged 18-30 years in good health. The material sequenced was naive T cells sorted from blood. V usage is TRBV3-1 and J usage is TRBJ2-1; 11 nucleotides match TRBD2. CDR3 protein: CASSQEGLAVDEQFF. Written as DNA, the CDR3 is TGTGCCAGCAGCCAAGAGGGACTAGCGGTGGATGAGCAGTTCTTC.